This T cell receptor beta chain is drawn from a study of blood T cell repertoires in COVID-19. Study-level information: From the United States, Italy and Spain came samples of acute and convalescent COVID-19. The cDNA or gDNA used as material had been derived from T cells, B-cell-depleted T cells, or PBMCs.

V lost 7 bases and J lost 4; bases outside the gene matches: 8. Germline-derived CDR1 and CDR2 are MNHEY and SVGAGI. This CDR3 is built from 15 residues. Per the original data handling: Amplifying reference gene primers gave estimates of nucleated cell counts. Clones were read by immunoSEQ multiplex PCR, and TCRdb kept only the in-frame ones, dropping some. V and J calls and clone size follow that table, whereas D and trimming were derived from the DNA. This repertoire shows 220,000 or so clones, 86% found once; its top ten account for about 10%. A Seattle source enrolled patients during active infection and followed them longitudinally.

V and J are TRBV6-5 and TRBJ1-4; 8 nucleotides line up with TRBD1. Input material: peripheral blood. The receptor comes from a woman in her forties or fifties with COVID-19, enrolled during active disease. The chain's CDR3 is CASKVRGLDNEKLFF. The CDR3 nucleotides read TGTGCCAGCAAGGTCAGGGGGCTTGATAATGAAAAACTGTTTTTT.